These 30 T cell receptor beta chains were sequenced from one sample in a study of shared clonotypes between healthy human individuals. Produced via immunoSEQ multiplex PCR; TCRdb's table is partial and in-frame only. Of more than 2,000,000 clones listed, more than 80% were seen once; the top ten hold about 0.39%. Sequencing used naive CD4+ T cells from PBMCs. Stated subset: CD45RA+ positively selected. All receptors come from a man between 18 and 29 years old in good health. Some clones in this sample may be carry-over from other donors' samples.

As regards this clone: This sample also contains other DNA sequences that code for the same CDR3. The chain recombines TRBV6-5 with TRBJ2-5; D is undetermined. The CDR3 consists of 14 residues. The germline CDR1 and CDR2 sequences are MNHEY and SVGAGI. V lost 0 bases and J lost 2, with 7 bases in between. The CDR3 DNA reads TGTGCCAGCAGTTACTCGAGACTTCAAGAGACCCAGTACTTC. It encodes CASSYSRLQETQYF.

A note on this clone: At the DNA level, this CDR3 is encoded by other sequences in the same sample as well. The chain recombines TRBV28 with TRBJ2-1; D remains ambiguous. The CDR3 runs 14 residues. Germline values: CDR1 MDHEN, CDR2 SYDVKM. V shed 2 bases and J shed 1 base, with 6 bases lying between them. The CDR3: CASSLVGSYNEQFF. CDR3 DNA sequence: TGTGCCAGCAGTTTAGTTGGTTCCTACAATGAGCAGTTCTTC.

The chain couples TRBV4-3 to TRBJ2-2; D remains unclear. The germline V gene has CDR1 LGHNA and CDR2 YSLEER. Trimming took off 1 base at V and 6 bases at J, with 15 bases between the two ends. This CDR3 comprises 16 residues. The CDR3 sequence is CASSQGLVHEAGELFF. CDR3 bases: TGCGCCAGCAGCCAAGGGCTAGTCCATGAGGCCGGGGAGCTGTTTTTT.

Written as DNA, the CDR3 is TGTGCCAGCAGCGCCGACAGTGATCAGCCCCAGCATTTT. Amino acids: CASSADSDQPQHF. The chain is built from TRBV9 and TRBJ1-5, with TRBD1 as a possible D gene (5 bases). The germline CDR1 and CDR2 sequences are SGDLS and YYNGEE. The CDR3 covers 13 residues. The V gene lost 3 bases and the J gene lost 5 bases, with 9 bases spanning the gap.

The chain joins TRBV30 to TRBJ2-7; D unresolved. CDR1 is GTSNPN, CDR2 SVGIG, per germline (reference sequence). CDR3 length: 15 amino acids. V was cut by 0 bases and J by 0 bases, with 12 bases left in between. The CDR3 is CAWSVGPLSSYEQYF. CDR3 nucleotide sequence: TGTGCCTGGAGTGTCGGGCCGTTGAGCTCCTACGAGCAGTACTTC. Using reference TRBV30 and TRBJ2-7 for the parts outside the CDR3, the full variable domain is SQTIHQWPATLVQPVGSPLSLECTVEGTSNPNLYWYRQAAGRGLQLLFYSVGIGQISSEVPQNLSASRPQDRQFILSSKKLLLSDSGFYLCAWSVGPLSSYEQYFGPGTRLTVT.

The chain has TRBV29-1 and TRBJ2-2; D possibly corresponds to TRBD2 (6 bases). CDR1 is SQVTM and CDR2 is ANQGSEA in the germline V gene. The CDR3 is made up of 15 amino acids. Trimming took 6 bases from V and 6 from J, leaving 20 bases between them. The CDR3 DNA reads as TGCAGCGTCGGGGTCGGCGGGGTTGATCCCGGGGAGCTGTTTTTT. Translating gives CSVGVGGVDPGELFF.

This rearrangement joins TRBV5-1 to TRBJ2-7, with 8 bases lining up with TRBD2. The length of the CDR3 is 14 residues. The trim removed 4 bases at V and 5 bases at J, leaving 8 bases unmatched. From germline, CDR1 is SGHRS and CDR2 YFSETQ. The CDR3: CASSRSGSRDEQYF. The CDR3 DNA reads TGCGCCAGCAGCCGCAGCGGGAGTCGTGACGAGCAGTACTTC.

The chain recombines TRBV6-5 with TRBJ1-4, with D unresolved. Trimming stripped 2 bases from V and 8 bases from J, with 9 bases between. The germline CDR1 and CDR2 sequences are MNHEY and SVGAGI. This CDR3 is built from 13 residues. CDR3 coding DNA: TGTGCCAGCAGTTACCAAATCGGAGAAAAACTGTTTTTT. Translated: CASSYQIGEKLFF.

The genes are TRBV14 and TRBJ2-7; TRBD2 aligns across 10 bases. Germline V gives CDR1 SGHDN, CDR2 FVKESK. V was clipped by 0 bases and J by 1 base; unmatched bases: 6. The CDR3 loop spans 17 amino acids. CDR3 amino acids: CASSQDLTSGSSYEQYF. The CDR3 DNA reads as TGTGCCAGCAGCCAAGATTTGACTAGCGGGTCTTCCTACGAGCAGTACTTC.

The chain combines TRBV5-1 with TRBJ2-4, with D perhaps given as TRBD1 or TRBD2 (6 bases each). The CDR3 covers 14 residues. The germline V and J ends were trimmed by 4 bases and 7 bases, with 15 bases remaining between them. Germline loops: CDR1 SGHRS, CDR2 YFSETQ. In DNA form, the CDR3 reads TGCGCCAGCAGCACAGGGTCCGGAGGGAACATTCAGTACTTC. This translates into CASSTGSGGNIQYF. The variable domain in full, with the rest retrieved from reference TRBV5-1 and TRBJ2-4, is KAGVTQTPRYLIKTRGQQVTLSCSPISGHRSVSWYQQTPGQGLQFLFEYFSETQRNKGNFPGRFSGRQFSNSRSEMNVSTLELGDSALYLCASSTGSGGNIQYFGAGTRLSVL.

The gene calls are TRBV11-2 and TRBJ2-3; 7 nucleotides agree with TRBD2. Germline values: CDR1 SGHAT, CDR2 FQNNGV. V shed 5 bases, J shed 6 bases, and the junction held 8 bases outside the gene matches. This CDR3 is 14 amino acids long. The CDR3, as DNA: TGTGCCAGCAGCCGTGGACTAGTCTATGATACGCAGTATTTT. Residues: CASSRGLVYDTQYF.

Only one count was recorded for this clone. V and J are TRBV5-1 and TRBJ1-2; 7 bases agree with TRBD1. There are 19 residues in the CDR3. The germline CDR1 and CDR2 sequences are SGHRS and YFSETQ. The V gene end was trimmed by 4 bases and the J gene end by 0 bases; junction bases not matched to a gene: 18. The CDR3 coding sequence is TGCGCCAGCAGCATTGGAGGGGGCAGAGAATCCGCAGCTAACTATGGCTACACCTTC. Encoded protein: CASSIGGGRESAANYGYTF.

The chain combines TRBV28 with TRBJ2-1; maybe TRBD2 (6 bases). The ends were cut back, 4 bases at V and 6 bases at J, with 25 bases in the middle. Germline loops: CDR1 MDHEN, CDR2 SYDVKM. The CDR3 consists of 18 residues. Here the CDR3 DNA reads TGTGCCAGCAGTTACCAACTAGCAGGCCATTCCTTGGGCAATGAGCAGTTCTTC. Translation: CASSYQLAGHSLGNEQFF.

In its sample, this clone was seen once. V usage is TRBV5-4 and J usage is TRBJ2-3; tentative D call: TRBD1 (5 bases). Germline V CDR1 and CDR2: SGHNT, YYREEE (reference sequence). V was clipped by 4 bases and J by 3 bases, with 15 bases between them. The CDR3 is 15 residues long. The CDR3 sequence is CASSVPQGVTDTQYF. The DNA for the CDR3 is TGTGCCAGCAGCGTGCCTCAAGGGGTGACAGATACGCAGTATTTT.

This chain uses TRBV9 with TRBJ2-5; 7 nucleotides agree with TRBD1. This CDR3 is built from 15 residues. Germline V gives CDR1 SGDLS, CDR2 YYNGEE. With V trimmed by 3 bases and J by 3 bases, 8 bases remained unmatched. CDR3 amino acids: CASSGLGQMEETQYF. As DNA, the CDR3 is TGTGCCAGCAGCGGGTTGGGACAGATGGAAGAGACCCAGTACTTC.

Comments on this clone: A much larger clone sits a single nucleotide away, making a read error possible. The chain is built from TRBV6-1 and TRBJ1-1, with no clear D. V lost 6 bases, J lost 2 bases, and 4 bases lay in between. The CDR3 length is 11 residues. Germline V lookup: CDR1 MNHNS, CDR2 SASEGT. CDR3 bases: TGTGCCAGCAGGGTAAACACTGAAGCTTTCTTT. This codes for CASRVNTEAFF.

CDR3 in DNA: TGTGCCAGTGGGCAGGGGCCCGAGACCCAGTACTTC. Protein sequence: CASGQGPETQYF. The V gene is TRBV5-8, the J gene TRBJ2-5; D possibly corresponds to TRBD1 (6 bases). The length of the CDR3 is 12 residues. The V and J ends lost 8 bases and 5 bases respectively, with 13 bases between them. Germline assignment: CDR1 SGHTS and CDR2 YDEGEE.

The chain joins TRBV5-1 to TRBJ2-6; D possibly corresponds to TRBD2 (6 bases). V was clipped by 4 bases and J by 1 base, with 12 bases between them. The CDR3 is 16 residues long. Germline values: CDR1 SGHRS, CDR2 YFSETQ. CDR3 sequence reads: CASSPTAGSGANVLTF. The CDR3, as DNA: TGCGCCAGCAGCCCGACCGCGGGATCTGGGGCCAACGTCCTGACTTTC.

This clone was counted a few times. The J gene is TRBJ1-2, the V gene TRBV27; maybe TRBD1 (5 bases). The CDR3 has 14 residues. V was trimmed by 6 bases and J by 2 bases, leaving 13 bases between them. Germline V gene sequence: CDR1 MNHEY, CDR2 SMNVEV (reference sequence). CDR3 nucleotides: TGTGCCAGCAGGCAAACGGGGGTGAACTATGGCTACACCTTC. This codes for CASRQTGVNYGYTF.

The V gene is TRBV28, the J gene TRBJ1-2; TRBD1 matches 9 bases. Germline CDR1 reads MDHEN; CDR2 reads SYDVKM. This CDR3 contains 16 residues. The junction had 11 bases not matched to a gene; V was cut back by 4 bases and J by 5 bases. CDR3 nucleotides: TGTGCCAGCAGTTCATCCGGGACAGGGAGGGAATATGGCTACACCTTC. The encoded protein is CASSSSGTGREYGYTF.

This clone has a single count. The chain has TRBV28 and TRBJ1-1; no firm D call. The germline V gene has CDR1 MDHEN and CDR2 SYDVKM. The CDR3 has 15 amino acids. The ends were cut back, 7 bases at V and 1 base at J, with 16 bases in the middle. The CDR3 region is CASTPGDRANTEAFF. CDR3 nucleotide sequence: TGTGCCAGCACCCCGGGCGATAGGGCGAACACTGAAGCTTTCTTT.

The chain couples TRBV28 to TRBJ1-5, with unresolved D. V was pared by 3 bases and J by 1 base, with 10 bases between. Per the germline V gene, CDR1 is MDHEN and CDR2 is SYDVKM. The CDR3 covers 15 residues. CDR3 in amino acids: CASSFRGASNQPQHF. DNA for the CDR3: TGTGCCAGCAGTTTCCGGGGAGCGAGCAATCAGCCCCAGCATTTT.

The chain recombines TRBV2 with TRBJ2-1; D perhaps matches TRBD1 (5 bases). The germline V gene encodes CDR1 SNHLY and CDR2 FYNNEI. V was shortened by 7 bases and J by 4 bases, with 14 bases between the two germline ends. CDR3 length: 14 amino acids. CDR3 amino acids: CASIAGRLYNEQFF. As DNA, the CDR3 is TGTGCCAGCATTGCAGGGCGACTTTACAATGAGCAGTTCTTC.

The sample holds one count of this clone. V usage is TRBV5-1 and J usage is TRBJ2-1, with TRBD2 matching over 8 bases. There are 17 residues in the CDR3. Unmatched junction bases numbered 11, after V lost 3 bases and J lost 3 bases. CDR1 and CDR2 from the germline V gene are SGHRS and YFSETQ. Here the CDR3 DNA reads TGCGCCAGCAGCTCTACTCCGAGGACTAGCAGCTACAATGAGCAGTTCTTC. Its translation is CASSSTPRTSSYNEQFF.

The chain joins TRBV7-2 to TRBJ1-1; D is unclear. With 1 base removed from V and 1 base from J, the gap between germline ends came to 4 bases. The CDR3 runs 13 residues. Germline CDR1 is SGHTA and CDR2 is FQGNSA. The CDR3 nucleotides read TGTGCCAGCAGCTTAGTCGAGAACACTGAAGCTTTCTTT. It translates to CASSLVENTEAFF. The full variable domain, with the rest looked up from reference TRBV7-2 and TRBJ1-1, is GAGVSQSPSNKVTEKGKDVELRCDPISGHTALYWYRQSLGQGLEFLIYFQGNSAPDKSGLPSDRFSAERTGGSVSTLTIQRTQQEDSAVYLCASSLVENTEAFFGQGTRLTVV.

This clone has only a few counts. This same CDR3 is encoded by further DNA sequences in the sample. The genes are TRBV9 and TRBJ2-2, with D possibly matching TRBD1 (5 bases). The CDR3 length is 14 residues. Per germline, CDR1 SGDLS and CDR2 YYNGEE. V was shortened by 3 bases and J by 1 base, with 7 bases between the two germline ends. CDR3 in amino acids: CASSADRNTGELFF. The CDR3 nucleotides are TGTGCCAGCAGCGCCGACAGGAACACCGGGGAGCTGTTTTTT.

This chain uses TRBV11-2 with TRBJ2-7; 10 positions agree with TRBD2. Germline trimming cut 6 bases from V and 2 bases from J; bases unmatched to any gene: 4. Germline CDR1 is SGHAT and CDR2 is FQNNGV. The CDR3 totals 14 residues. CDR3 DNA sequence: TGTGCCAGCAGACGTCTAGCGGGAGCCTACGAGCAGTACTTC. Translated: CASRRLAGAYEQYF.

The chain is built from TRBV2 and TRBJ1-2, with D hard to call. The length of the CDR3 is 12 residues. CDR1 is SNHLY, CDR2 FYNNEI, per germline. The V gene lost 3 bases and the J gene lost 8 bases, with 10 bases spanning the gap. CDR3 amino acids: CASSDGTLGYTF. Written as DNA, the CDR3 is TGTGCCAGCAGTGACGGTACCTTGGGCTACACCTTC. The whole variable domain, remainder taken from reference TRBV2 and TRBJ1-2, is EPEVTQTPSHQVTQMGQEVILRCVPISNHLYFYWYRQILGQKVEFLVSFYNNEISEKSEIFDDQFSVERPDGSNFTLKIRSTKLEDSAMYFCASSDGTLGYTFGSGTRLTVV.

The chain has TRBV6-5 and TRBJ2-5; D gene uncertain. Trimming pared 2 bases from V and 7 bases from J, leaving 17 bases between. There are 15 residues in the CDR3. Germline CDR1 reads MNHEY; CDR2 reads SVGAGI. CDR3 in amino acids: CASSYQGGLPGTQYF. CDR3 nucleotides: TGTGCCAGCAGTTACCAAGGTGGCTTGCCGGGGACCCAGTACTTC.

The CDR3 protein is CASRLGVGELYGYTF. Written as DNA, the CDR3 is TGTGCCAGCAGACTTGGTGTGGGAGAGCTCTATGGCTACACCTTC. V usage is TRBV28 and J usage is TRBJ1-2; no definite D call. This CDR3 contains 15 residues. Germline V gene sequence: CDR1 MDHEN, CDR2 SYDVKM. With 6 bases removed from V and 4 bases from J, the gap between germline ends came to 18 bases.